Reported below is one T cell receptor beta chain. This clonotype was found many times. The clone's antigen remains unknown. No base quality values were provided; no much bigger clone lies one nucleotide off. The sample belongs to a study of regulatory T cells in long-lasting Graves disease (dated by TCRdb to about 2021). With regard to the full study: Newly diagnosed Graves' disease patients had taken antithyroid drugs for less than 3 months. Persistent Graves' disease patients were compared with newly diagnosed Graves' disease patients by peripheral blood TCR sequencing and RNA sequencing. The study was conducted in China and was registered as a clinical trial. TCR sequencing covered around 13 persistent and approximately 20 newly diagnosed Graves' disease patients, approximately 33 samples in total. What the authors observed across the whole study: The authors acknowledged the small sample size as a limitation that may reduce accuracy. More public clonotypes were shared among persistent patients (under 3,000) than among newly diagnosed patients (approximately 1,000). Lower TCR Shannon entropy and fewer highly expanded clones were observed in persistent Graves' disease patients than in newly diagnosed patients, which suggested clonal expansion. The study examined only peripheral blood because the primary lesion, thyroid tissue, could not be accessed. Only the TCR beta chain was sequenced and analyzed. Preferential use of TRBV28, TRBJ1-2 and TRBJ2-5 was observed in persistent disease, whereas TRBV20-1 and TRBJ2-1 were favored in newly diagnosed disease.

V is pared back by 1 base and J by 0 bases, with 12 bases lying between the germline termini. CDR1 and CDR2, looked up from the germline V gene, are KGHSH and LQKENI. Spanning cysteine to phenylalanine, the CDR3 consists of 17 amino acids. CDR3 DNA only is kept here, 51 bases in frame from base 1. Receptors were amplified or captured by multiplex PCR. Sequencer: Illumina HiSeq 4000. CDR3 regions were amplified by Arm-PCR with iRepertoire HTBI primers to construct TCR beta libraries. PCR products were gel purified before sequencing. As for how the authors treated the data: Gene usage analysis of CDR3 amino acid clonotypes used the 60 to 75 TRBV and some 13 TRBJ segments found across samples. COPE and FqMerger were used to merge filtered high-quality paired reads into contigs. BLAST was used to align contigs to IMGT TRBV, TRBD and TRBJ reference genes, with CDR3 defined following IMGT. Any clonotype with a frequency above 0.1% was classified as a highly expanded clone. Shannon entropy was used to measure repertoire diversity, and the Gini coefficient was used to measure V-J evenness. A clonotype found in more than one individual was treated as public. In-frame beta chains were kept once TCRdb had trimmed the public reads at Q25 with fastp and called clones with MiXCR. Rows with one shared CDR3 protein collapse into an entry with the most common genes and DNA. The V and J calls were not made by the authors but by TCRdb's processing. The sample data list roughly 560,000 distinct CDR3 sequences, and 9.5% to 15% of these were observed just once. Roughly 8.9% of the sample is taken by the ten largest.

What this sample's time point label stands for: newly diagnosed GD, antithyroid drugs for less than 3 months. RNA was extracted from PBMCs in TRIzol for both TCR sequencing and RNA sequencing. The diagnosis of Graves' disease was made according to American Thyroid Association guidelines. Patients were recruited from an endocrinology department in Xi'an, China. From each patient, about 9 milliliters of peripheral blood was collected into an EDTA anticoagulant tube. Ficoll Paque Plus density gradient separation was used to isolate PBMCs, and no further T cell sorting was done. An Agilent 2100 Bioanalyzer and agarose gel were used to assess RNA quality, and a NanoDrop 2000 was used to measure RNA concentration. This same sample was also taken into another study, of T cells in Graves' hyperthyroidism and ophthalmopathy. The second study's authors report: A patient counted as having stable Graves' hyperthyroidism if no progression to ophthalmopathy occurred over 18 months of follow-up. Hyperthyroidism patients were newly diagnosed, had a disease duration of under 2 months, and were aged 18 to 65 years. Exclusion was applied to patients with uncontrolled infections, other autoimmune diseases, pregnancy or lactation. Clinical symptoms, serum thyroxine and TRAb, thyroid ultrasound, and orbital computed tomography formed the basis for the diagnoses. A first-round RT-PCR of the TCR CDR3 used the HTBI primer set with the Qiagen OneStep RT-PCR kit. Most expanded thyroid clonotypes (frequency above 0.001) were also found in blood, which suggests that blood repertoires may mirror thyroid immune responses. A model built on a 13 V-J signature distinguished ophthalmopathy from stable hyperthyroidism, reaching around 90% sensitivity and about 81% specificity in cross-validation and 80%/75% in testing. In validation, progression to ophthalmopathy was predicted by the model with more than 65% sensitivity and 72.22% specificity, a median of 6.5 months before onset. To identify distinguishing TCR V-J signatures, a discovery cohort of about 100 patients was used, comprising 40 to 45 with Graves' ophthalmopathy and about 59 with stable Graves' hyperthyroidism. Prospective prediction of ophthalmopathy was tested in an independent validation cohort consisting of roughly 20 hyperthyroidism patients and approximately 16 patients who later progressed to ophthalmopathy. The roughly 91 discovery patients were randomly divided into training and test sets at a 7:3 ratio. The study also compared thyroid tissue and blood T-cell repertoires from about six Graves' hyperthyroidism patients. Following sampling, methimazole starting at 30 mg daily was given to hyperthyroidism patients, and high-dose intravenous methylprednisolone was given to ophthalmopathy patients. A second multiplex PCR round built the libraries, followed by size selection and purification. The libraries were sequenced on an Illumina HiSeq2000 using paired-end 100 bp reads. SOAPnuke was used to process the raw data, removing reads that contained adapters or uncalled bases, had a mean Phred below 15, or lacked an exact match to the constant primer or identifier. COPE v1.2.5 was used to merge the high-quality paired reads, and each unique nucleotide sequence was defined as a clonotype. MiTCR v1.1 was used to align the clonotypes against IMGT TRBV, TRBD and TRBJ reference segments. Analysis was restricted to V-J combinations with a frequency above 0.0001, which covered roughly 99% of repertoires. A TCS score was defined as the ratio of F50 (clonal expansion) to E x V (chaos), with BLOSUM62-based TCRdist applied between CDR3 peptides within each V-J. Welch's t-statistics and random forest reduced around 550 V-J features to 13, which were used in a naive Bayes classifier (R e1071). No statistical method was used to set the sample size in advance, and investigators knew the group allocation. TCR Vbeta CDR3 sequencing of 130 to 150 peripheral blood samples (about 45 ophthalmopathy, under 80 hyperthyroidism and about 17 progressor patients) is reported in the paper.

This receptor was taken from a woman aged 30 to 39 with Graves disease. Donor details come from another sample of the same person, matched by shared clones. Here the chain combines TRBV18 and TRBJ2-2; a tentative D match to TRBD2 spans 6 bases. The material was peripheral blood mononuclear cells (PBMCs), obtained at new diagnosis, from a patient treated with antithyroid drugs. The bases read TGTGCCAGCTCACCACGGGGGGATCTCGCGAACACCGGGGAGCTGTTTTTT. It encodes CASSPRGDLANTGELFF.